The 3 T cell receptor beta chains below come from one sample, sequenced in a study of post-analysis software for immune sequencing data. Findings and caveats of the study: Patients showed TRBV5-6, TRBV5-1 and TRBV20-1 among a few TRBV segments more frequent than in controls.

Carried by the TCR beta cDNA libraries were unique molecular identifiers. A single record per CDR3 protein comes from TCRdb applying MiXCR to the PCR reads. The sample has about 620,000 distinct CDR3 sequences; around 47% are singletons. No antigen is known for these receptors. The sample comprised blood. The receptor source for this set is a girl between 10 and 17 years old with multiple sclerosis.

V usage is TRBV20-1 and J usage is TRBJ1-2; 7 positions agree with TRBD1. V trimming: 1 base; J trimming: 4 bases; junction bases outside the gene matches: 6. There are 14 residues in the CDR3. Germline CDR1 DFQATT, CDR2 SNEGSKA (reference sequence). Here the CDR3 DNA reads TGCAGTGCTAGAGGACAGGGCGGGGGCTATGGCTACACCTTC. Protein sequence: CSARGQGGGYGYTF.

This clonotype was counted only a few times. V usage is TRBV20-1 and J usage is TRBJ2-6, with 7 bases identical to TRBD2. The CDR3 is made up of 17 amino acids. Germline V gene sequence: CDR1 DFQATT, CDR2 SNEGSKA (reference sequence). The V gene end was trimmed by 0 bases and the J gene end by 0 bases; junction bases not matched to a gene: 5. The CDR3, as DNA: TGCAGTGCTAGAGATGGGGGGGACCTCTCTGGGGCCAACGTCCTGACTTTC. It encodes CSARDGGDLSGANVLTF.

This sequence joins TRBV13 and TRBJ2-3, with no clear D. V was pared by 10 bases and J by 2 bases, with 10 bases between. This CDR3 has 12 residues. Germline V gives CDR1 PRHDT, CDR2 FYEKMQ (reference sequence). CDR3 coding DNA: TGTGCCACCAACTCCTACACAGATACGCAGTATTTT. It yields the protein CATNSYTDTQYF.